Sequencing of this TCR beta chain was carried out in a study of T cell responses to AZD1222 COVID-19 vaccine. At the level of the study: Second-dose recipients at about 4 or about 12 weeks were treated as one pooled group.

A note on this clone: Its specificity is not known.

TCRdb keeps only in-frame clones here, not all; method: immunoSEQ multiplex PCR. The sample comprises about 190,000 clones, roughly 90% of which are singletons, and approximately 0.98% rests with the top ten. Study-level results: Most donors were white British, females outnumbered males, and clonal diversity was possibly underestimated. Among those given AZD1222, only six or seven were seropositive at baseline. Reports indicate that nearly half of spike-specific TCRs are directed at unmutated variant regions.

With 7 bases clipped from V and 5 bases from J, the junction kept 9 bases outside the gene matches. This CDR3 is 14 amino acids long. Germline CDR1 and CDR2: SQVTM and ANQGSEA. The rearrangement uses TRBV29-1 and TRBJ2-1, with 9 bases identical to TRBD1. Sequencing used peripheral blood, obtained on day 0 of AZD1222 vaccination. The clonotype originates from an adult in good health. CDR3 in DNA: TGCAGCGCCCTAGGACGGACAGGGGACAATGAGCAGTTCTTC. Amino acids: CSALGRTGDNEQFF.